Shown below are 8 T cell receptor beta chains from a single sample sequenced in a study of PD-1 blockade in classical Hodgkin lymphoma. Each patient's relapse followed autologous stem cell transplantation, and brentuximab vedotin exposure varied. Using immunoSEQ multiplex PCR, the repertoire was profiled, and TCRdb retains in-frame clones only, with some absent. The sample records approximately 100,000 clones, around nine tenths being singletons. This sample comprised peripheral blood mononuclear cells (PBMCs), obtained before the second cycle of nivolumab. The source of these receptors is a human donor with classical Hodgkin lymphoma.

J is TRBJ2-7 and V is TRBV19, with a possible D match to TRBD1 (6 bases). The V gene's germline CDR1 is LNHDA and CDR2 SQIVND (reference sequence). With 3 bases removed from V and 6 bases from J, the gap between germline ends came to 9 bases. The CDR3 loop spans 12 amino acids. Here the CDR3 reads CASSIRGAEQYF. DNA of the CDR3: TGTGCCAGTAGTATCAGGGGAGCCGAGCAGTACTTC. Variable domain in full (rest from reference TRBV19 and TRBJ2-7): DGGITQSPKYLFRKEGQNVTLSCEQNLNHDAMYWYRQDPGQGLRLIYYSQIVNDFQKGDIAEGYSVSREKKESFPLTVTSAQKNPTAFYLCASSIRGAEQYFGPGTRLTVT.

The genes are TRBV28 and TRBJ2-5; 12 nucleotides match TRBD2. Losses at the gene ends were 3 bases for V and 4 bases for J; bases not matched to a gene: 6. The CDR3 length is 16 residues. Germline V gives CDR1 MDHEN, CDR2 SYDVKM. The CDR3 region has the DNA TGTGCCAGCAGTTTGGCTAGCGGGGGGGCCGGAGAGACCCAGTACTTC. Protein product: CASSLASGGAGETQYF.

The rearrangement links TRBV18 to TRBJ1-6; D is unclear. CDR3 length: 15 amino acids. Germline V CDR1 and CDR2: KGHSH, LQKENI. Trimming cost V 6 bases and J 4 bases, with 13 bases left between them. CDR3 sequence reads: CASSPEEVYNSPLHF. CDR3 coding DNA: TGTGCCAGCTCTCCAGAGGAGGTGTATAATTCACCCCTCCACTTT.

This rearrangement joins TRBV9 to TRBJ1-3; D is possibly TRBD1 (6 bases). This CDR3 spans 14 amino acids. CDR1 and CDR2 from the germline V gene are SGDLS and YYNGEE. Trimming stripped 2 bases from V and 3 bases from J, with 9 bases between. The CDR3 region is CASSVGGLGNTIYF. Here the CDR3 DNA reads TGTGCCAGCAGCGTCGGGGGGCTTGGAAACACCATATATTTT.

In nucleotides, the CDR3 is TGCGCCAGCAGCCAAGATGGCGGCGGGGGGGCTACTAGCACAGATACGCAGTATTTT. Its translation is CASSQDGGGGATSTDTQYF. The chain is built from TRBV4-3 and TRBJ2-3, with TRBD2 matching 9 bases. This CDR3 is built from 19 residues. Germline V gene data show CDR1 as LGHNA and CDR2 as YSLEER. The V and J ends lost 0 bases and 0 bases, in that order; junction bases with no gene match: 10.

The chain joins TRBV4-1 to TRBJ1-6; 9 nucleotides match TRBD1. V lost 1 base, J lost 8 bases, and 6 bases stayed unmatched. Germline V gives CDR1 MGHRA, CDR2 YSYEKL. This CDR3 has 16 residues. CDR3 in DNA: TGCGCCAGCAGCCAAGGGTTAGGGACAGGGCATTCACCCCTCCACTTT. It is translated as CASSQGLGTGHSPLHF.

The chain's CDR3 is CASSLLWEETQYF. CDR3 DNA: TGTGCCAGCAGCTTGTTGTGGGAGGAGACCCAGTACTTC. This sequence joins TRBV5-6 and TRBJ2-5; tentative D call: TRBD2 (5 bases). The CDR3 has 13 amino acids. CDR1 is SGHDT and CDR2 is YYEEEE in the germline V gene. V dropped 1 base and J dropped 5 bases, with 9 bases sitting between them.

This clone appeared a few times. V and J are TRBV6-1 and TRBJ1-4; D unresolved. The CDR3 runs to 14 residues. Germline CDR1 and CDR2: MNHNS and SASEGT. V was pared by 7 bases and J by 5 bases, with 14 bases between. The CDR3 sequence: CASKVGYGNEKLFF. CDR3 sequence (DNA): TGTGCCAGCAAAGTGGGATACGGGAATGAAAAACTGTTTTTT.